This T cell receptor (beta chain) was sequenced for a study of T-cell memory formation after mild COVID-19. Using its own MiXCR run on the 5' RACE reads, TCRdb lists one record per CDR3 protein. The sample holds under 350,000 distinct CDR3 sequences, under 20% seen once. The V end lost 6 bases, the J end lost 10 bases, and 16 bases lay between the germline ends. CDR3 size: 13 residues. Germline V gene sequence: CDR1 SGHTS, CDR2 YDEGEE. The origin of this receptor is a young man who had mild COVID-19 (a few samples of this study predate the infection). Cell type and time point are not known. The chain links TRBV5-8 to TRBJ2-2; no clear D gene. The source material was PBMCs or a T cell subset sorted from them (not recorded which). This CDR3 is CASIPPSRPELFF. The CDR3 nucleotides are TGTGCCAGCATCCCTCCATCGAGACCGGAGCTGTTTTTT.